The clone carrying this TCR beta chain has just a few counts. Repertoires were generated with immunoSEQ multiplex PCR, while TCRdb's copy carries only in-frame clones and drops some. The sample lists some 270,000 clones, 86% occurring once. This record comes from a study of blood T cell repertoires in COVID-19. Germline-derived CDR1 and CDR2 are MNHEY and SMNVEV (reference sequence). The CDR3 length is 15 residues. The V and J ends lost 5 bases and 5 bases respectively, with 15 bases between them. The specimen was peripheral blood. The sequence derives from a woman aged 80 or over with COVID-19, enrolled during active disease. V is TRBV27 and J is TRBJ1-4; D call uncertain. The CDR3 sequence: CASSLLGGPNEKLFF. The CDR3 DNA sequence: TGTGCCAGCAGTCTCCTCGGAGGACCGAATGAAAAACTGTTTTTT.